This T cell receptor beta chain stems from a study of cytomegalovirus exposure and HLA in healthy donors. About the study: Earlier results showed roughly 110 million unique TCR beta sequences derived from 150 million to 200 million T cells. A preliminary data release comprised 80 million to 95 million unique TCRs obtained from HLA-typed donors. Whole-study findings and limits: In an earlier analysis, about 87% or about 30%: the productive usage of most TCR beta V segments.

From germline, CDR1 is SGHKS and CDR2 YYEKEE (reference sequence). The CDR3 consists of 14 residues. Trimming stripped 4 bases from V and 8 bases from J, with 16 bases between. The study ran its PCR with 60 Vbeta and 13 Jbeta primers. The protocol was immunoSEQ multiplex PCR, while the TCRdb copy is restricted to in-frame clones and leaves out a portion. The sample comprises 90,000 to 120,000 clones, 65% to 80% of which are singletons, and more than 4% rests with the top ten. This clone showed up just a few times. Its antigen is still unknown. Healthy people donating bone marrow made up the donors. The source material was PBMCs. This TCR derives from a male donor in good health and CMV-seronegative. The chain uses TRBV5-5 and TRBJ2-1; D may be TRBD2 (5 bases). The CDR3 spells CASSPGGGRDEQFF. The CDR3 nucleotides are TGTGCCAGCAGCCCAGGAGGAGGCCGGGATGAGCAGTTCTTC.